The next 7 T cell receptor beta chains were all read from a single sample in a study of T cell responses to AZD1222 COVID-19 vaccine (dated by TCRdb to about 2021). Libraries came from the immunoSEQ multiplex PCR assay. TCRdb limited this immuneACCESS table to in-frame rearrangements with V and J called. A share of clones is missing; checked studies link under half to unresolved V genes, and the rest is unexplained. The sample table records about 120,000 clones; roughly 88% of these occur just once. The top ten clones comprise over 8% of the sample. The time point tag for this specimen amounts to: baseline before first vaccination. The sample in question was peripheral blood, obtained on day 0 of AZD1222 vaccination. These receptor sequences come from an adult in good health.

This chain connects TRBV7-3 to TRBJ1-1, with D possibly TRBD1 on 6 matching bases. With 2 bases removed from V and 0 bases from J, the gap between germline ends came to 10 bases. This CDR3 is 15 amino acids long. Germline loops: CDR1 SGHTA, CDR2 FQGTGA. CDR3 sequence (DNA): TGTGCCAGCAGCTTACAGGGGCCCCTGAACACTGAAGCTTTCTTT. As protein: CASSLQGPLNTEAFF. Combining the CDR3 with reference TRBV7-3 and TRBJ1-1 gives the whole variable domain GAGVSQTPSNKVTEKGKYVELRCDPISGHTALYWYRQSLGQGPEFLIYFQGTGAADDSGLPNDRFFAVRPEGSVSTLKIQRTERGDSAVYLCASSLQGPLNTEAFFGQGTRLTVV.

In nucleotides, the CDR3 is TGCGCCAGCAGCTTATTTGAGGGGACTAGGGCCTACAATGAGCAGTTCTTC. It is translated as CASSLFEGTRAYNEQFF. The rearrangement uses TRBV5-1 and TRBJ2-1; 8 bases agree with TRBD2. Looked up from germline, CDR1 is SGHRS and CDR2 is YFSETQ. The CDR3 length is 17 residues. After removal of 2 bases from V and 2 bases from J, the junction contained 9 bases not matched to a gene.

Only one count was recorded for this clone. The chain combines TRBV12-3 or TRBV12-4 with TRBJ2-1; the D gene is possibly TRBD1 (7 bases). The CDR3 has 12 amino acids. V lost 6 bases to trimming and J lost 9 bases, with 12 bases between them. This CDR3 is CASSRQGGEQFF. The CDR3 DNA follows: TGTGCCAGCAGCAGACAGGGAGGTGAGCAGTTCTTC.

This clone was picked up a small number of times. In DNA form, the CDR3 reads TGCGCCAGCAGCCGACAGGGTCCGACTACGTTGGAGCAGTACTTC. Protein: CASSRQGPTTLEQYF. The rearrangement links TRBV5-1 to TRBJ2-7; 7 nucleotides agree with TRBD1. The germline CDR1 and CDR2 sequences are SGHRS and YFSETQ. This CDR3 is built from 15 residues. Trimming cost V 4 bases and J 7 bases; bases outside gene matches: 14.

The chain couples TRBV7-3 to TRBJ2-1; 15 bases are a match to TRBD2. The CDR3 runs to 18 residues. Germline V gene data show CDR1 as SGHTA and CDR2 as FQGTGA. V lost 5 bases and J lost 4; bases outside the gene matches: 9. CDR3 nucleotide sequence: TGTGCCAGCAGCCCGTCTGGACTAGCGGGAGGGCCGTACAATGAGCAGTTCTTC. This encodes CASSPSGLAGGPYNEQFF.

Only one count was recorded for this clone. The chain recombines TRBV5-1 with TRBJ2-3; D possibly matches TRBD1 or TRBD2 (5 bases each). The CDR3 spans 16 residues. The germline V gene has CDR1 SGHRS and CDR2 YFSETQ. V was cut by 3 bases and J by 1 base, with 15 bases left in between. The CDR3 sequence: CASSWDGLLRTDTQYF. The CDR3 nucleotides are TGCGCCAGCAGCTGGGACGGCCTACTCCGCACAGATACGCAGTATTTT.

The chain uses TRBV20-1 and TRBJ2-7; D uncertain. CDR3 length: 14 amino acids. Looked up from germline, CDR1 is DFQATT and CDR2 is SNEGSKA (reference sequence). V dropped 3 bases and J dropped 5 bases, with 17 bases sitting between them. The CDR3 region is CSASSLGKSDEQYF. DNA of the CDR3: TGCAGTGCTAGTTCGTTGGGGAAGAGCGACGAGCAGTACTTC.